These T cell receptor beta chains were read from a single sample in a study of shared clonotypes between healthy human individuals. The protocol was immunoSEQ multiplex PCR, while the TCRdb copy is restricted to in-frame clones and leaves out a portion. The top ten hold under 0.15% of the sample, which has about 2 million clones, 85% to 95% seen once. Sequencing was carried out using naive CD4+ T cells sorted from blood. Receptor source: a man in his late teens or twenties in good health. CDR3s include the opening cysteine and the closing phenylalanine or tryptophan. D genes are given only for firm matches. The size field is filled for only some rows; it gives once, few, many or a size class.

V,size,D,J,CDR3,DNA
TRBV9,-,-,TRBJ1-2,CASSVIDGYGYTF,TGTGCCAGCAGCGTAATCGATGGCTATGGCTACACCTTC
TRBV7-3,few,-,TRBJ1-1,CASSATGNTEAFF,TGTGCCAGCAGCGCCACAGGGAACACTGAAGCTTTCTTT
TRBV30,-,-,TRBJ1-5,CAWSPRTVGNQPQHF,TGTGCCTGGAGTCCCAGGACAGTAGGCAATCAGCCCCAGCATTTT
TRBV7-2,-,-,TRBJ2-7,CASSSQRGGEQYF,TGTGCCAGCAGCTCGCAGAGGGGTGGCGAGCAGTACTTC
TRBV6-1,-,-,TRBJ1-5,CASSEESGSNQPQHF,TGTGCCAGCAGTGAAGAGTCAGGTAGCAATCAGCCCCAGCATTTT
TRBV30,once,-,TRBJ2-7,CAWSVPGRSSYEQYF,TGTGCCTGGAGTGTACCAGGGCGGAGCTCCTACGAGCAGTACTTC
TRBV18,-,-,TRBJ1-1,CASSPPASGNTEAFF,TGTGCCAGCTCACCACCGGCGTCGGGGAACACTGAAGCTTTCTTT
TRBV9,-,-,TRBJ1-3,CASSVDPGHSGNTIYF,TGTGCCAGCAGCGTAGATCCGGGCCACTCTGGAAACACCATATATTTT
TRBV7-8,-,TRBD1,TRBJ1-2,CASSLGTGDYGYTF,TGTGCCAGCAGCTTAGGGACAGGAGACTATGGCTACACCTTC
TRBV7-3,-,-,TRBJ1-3,CASSLSGPGNTIYF,TGTGCCAGCAGCCTCTCGGGGCCTGGAAACACCATATATTTT
TRBV7-2,-,TRBD2,TRBJ2-7,CASSQDGTSGYEQYF,TGTGCCAGCAGCCAAGACGGGACTAGCGGCTACGAGCAGTACTTC
TRBV5-1,once,TRBD2,TRBJ2-2,CASRPGGLNTGELFF,TGCGCCAGCAGGCCGGGAGGGCTAAACACCGGGGAGCTGTTTTTT
TRBV7-9,-,-,TRBJ2-7,CASSPGRSDSDAYEQYF,TGTGCCAGCAGCCCCGGGCGTTCGGACAGCGATGCCTACGAGCAGTACTTC
TRBV5-1,once,-,TRBJ2-1,CASSFRRSSYNEQFF,TGCGCCAGCAGCTTTCGGAGGAGCTCCTACAATGAGCAGTTCTTC
TRBV30,-,-,TRBJ2-2,CAWSVSGRNTGELFF,TGTGCCTGGAGTGTTAGTGGACGGAACACCGGGGAGCTGTTTTTT
TRBV7-9,-,-,TRBJ2-2,CASSFQENTGELFF,TGTGCCAGCAGCTTCCAGGAAAACACCGGGGAGCTGTTTTTT
TRBV4-1,-,-,TRBJ2-5,CASSQDWVQETQYF,TGCGCCAGCAGCCAAGATTGGGTCCAAGAGACCCAGTACTTC
TRBV6-1,-,-,TRBJ1-1,CASSESWGAAFF,TGTGCCAGCAGTGAAAGCTGGGGGGCCGCTTTCTTT
TRBV6-5,-,-,TRBJ2-4,CASSYSASGNIQYF,TGTGCCAGCAGTTACTCGGCCAGCGGAAACATTCAGTACTTC
TRBV19,-,TRBD1,TRBJ1-2,CASSLLTGGRGYTF,TGTGCCAGTAGTCTCTTAACAGGGGGCCGGGGCTACACCTTC
TRBV4-2,-,TRBD1,TRBJ1-2,CASSRETGTKIYGYTF,TGTGCCAGCAGCCGCGAGACAGGGACCAAGATCTATGGCTACACCTTC
TRBV27,-,TRBD2,TRBJ2-1,CASQDGLAPSYNEQFF,TGTGCCAGTCAGGACGGACTAGCGCCTTCCTACAATGAGCAGTTCTTC